The TCR beta chain described here comes from a study of T cells after yellow fever vaccination. Study conclusions and caveats: Clones that expanded after primary vaccination mostly reappeared after the booster (96% CD4, roughly 90% CD8). Of the clonotypes, a small share occurred in both CD4 and CD8 compartments. From the bulk population, abundant clonotypes could contaminate and appear within FACS-sorted repertoires.

The 5'RACE template-switching step produced TCR cDNA and added a universal primer site and UMIs. TCRdb re-derived calls from the 5' RACE reads in MiXCR, one entry per CDR3 protein. The table records 200,000 to 300,000 distinct CDR3 sequences, over 10% of them present only once. The germline V and J ends were trimmed by 4 bases and 6 bases, with 19 bases remaining between them. From germline, CDR1 is SGDLS and CDR2 YYNGEE. The length of the CDR3 is 15 residues. This clonotype was observed a few times. The target antigen is unknown. The chain couples TRBV9 to TRBJ2-5; possibly TRBD2 for D (6 bases). The receptor was derived from a man aged 25 to 40 who received the YFV17D yellow fever vaccine. Sequences were derived from CD4+ T cells sorted from PBMCs, sampled 45 days after the yellow fever booster vaccination. CDR3 sequence: CASSPPPGLYQTQYF. CDR3 nucleotide sequence: TGTGCCAGCAGCCCTCCCCCAGGACTATATCAGACCCAGTACTTC.